These T cell receptor beta chains were read from a single sample in a study of blood T cell repertoires in COVID-19. The protocol was immunoSEQ multiplex PCR, while the TCRdb copy is restricted to in-frame clones and leaves out a portion. The sample shows under 300,000 clones, more than 75% of them seen only once. Sequences were obtained from peripheral blood. The receptors derive from a woman between 65 and 79 years old with active or convalescent COVID-19. CDR3s include the opening cysteine and the closing phenylalanine or tryptophan. Each record gives: V gene, D gene, J gene, CDR3 length, clone size, CDR3 protein, CDR3 DNA. A D gene is named only where the DNA matches it firmly. Expanded clones get a size class; other rows say once, few or many, or leave the size out.

V: TRBV16
D: .
J: TRBJ1-5
length: 14
size: .
CDR3: CASSQFKGQQPQHF
DNA: TGTGCCAGCAGCCAATTTAAGGGGCAGCAGCCCCAGCATTTT

V: TRBV18
D: TRBD1
J: TRBJ1-2
length: 15
size: .
CDR3: CASSRDRGYDYGYTF
DNA: TGTGCCAGCTCCCGTGACAGGGGCTACGACTATGGCTACACCTTC

V: TRBV7-7
D: .
J: TRBJ2-5
length: 13
size: .
CDR3: CASSLRDKETQYF
DNA: TGTGCCAGCAGCTTGAGGGACAAAGAGACCCAGTACTTC

V: TRBV7-2
D: .
J: TRBJ1-1
length: 14
size: .
CDR3: CASSRGGGHTEAFF
DNA: TGTGCCAGCAGCCGCGGGGGGGGACACACTGAAGCTTTCTTT

V: TRBV27
D: .
J: TRBJ2-7
length: 14
size: .
CDR3: CASSLMGAHYEQYF
DNA: TGTGCCAGCAGTTTAATGGGAGCTCACTACGAGCAGTACTTC

V: TRBV12-3/TRBV12-4
D: .
J: TRBJ1-1
length: 13
size: .
CDR3: CASSVWGTPEAFF
DNA: TGTGCCAGCTCGGTCTGGGGGACACCTGAAGCTTTCTTT

V: TRBV7-9
D: TRBD1
J: TRBJ2-1
length: 12
size: .
CDR3: CASSPPDRVEFF
DNA: TGTGCCAGCAGCCCTCCTGACAGGGTGGAGTTCTTC

V: TRBV4-2
D: TRBD1
J: TRBJ1-3
length: 16
size: .
CDR3: CASSQDKQGSGNTIYF
DNA: TGTGCCAGCAGCCAAGATAAACAGGGGTCAGGAAACACCATATATTTT

V: TRBV19
D: TRBD1
J: TRBJ1-1
length: 17
size: .
CDR3: CASRDRHYRAMNTEAFF
DNA: TGTGCCAGCCGGGACAGACACTACAGGGCTATGAACACTGAAGCTTTCTTT

V: TRBV6-1
D: .
J: TRBJ1-5
length: 14
size: once
CDR3: CASSEVQVGQPQHF
DNA: TGTGCCAGCAGTGAAGTACAGGTAGGCCAGCCCCAGCATTTT

V: TRBV7-2
D: .
J: TRBJ1-4
length: 12
size: .
CDR3: CASSLNSEKLFF
DNA: TGTGCCAGCAGCTTAAATTCGGAAAAACTGTTTTTT

V: TRBV5-5
D: TRBD1
J: TRBJ2-7
length: 15
size: .
CDR3: CASTRVGTGSYEQYF
DNA: TGTGCCAGCACTAGGGTGGGGACAGGAAGCTACGAGCAGTACTTC

V: TRBV6-1
D: .
J: TRBJ1-5
length: 11
size: .
CDR3: CASSDTWPQHF
DNA: TGTGCCAGCAGTGATACTTGGCCCCAGCATTTT

V: TRBV4-3
D: TRBD1
J: TRBJ1-2
length: 14
size: .
CDR3: CASSRSQGDYGYTF
DNA: TGCGCCAGCAGCCGATCACAGGGGGACTATGGCTACACCTTC

V: TRBV19
D: .
J: TRBJ2-2
length: 16
size: .
CDR3: CASSILGAANTGELFF
DNA: TGTGCCAGTAGTATATTGGGCGCCGCGAACACCGGGGAGCTGTTTTTT

V: TRBV7-9
D: .
J: TRBJ1-6
length: 14
size: .
CDR3: CASSPDRSNSPLHF
DNA: TGTGCCAGCAGCCCTGACAGGTCAAATTCACCCCTCCACTTT

V: TRBV7-2
D: .
J: TRBJ1-3
length: 13
size: .
CDR3: CASGEGSGNTIYF
DNA: TGTGCCAGTGGGGAGGGATCTGGAAACACCATATATTTT

V: TRBV7-2
D: .
J: TRBJ2-1
length: 14
size: few
CDR3: CASSLGATYNEQFF
DNA: TGTGCCAGCAGCTTAGGGGCAACCTACAATGAGCAGTTCTTC

V: TRBV5-4
D: .
J: TRBJ1-1
length: 16
size: .
CDR3: CASSDGQRRTGTEAFF
DNA: TGTGCCAGCAGCGACGGACAGAGGCGTACAGGCACTGAAGCTTTCTTT

V: TRBV18
D: .
J: TRBJ1-5
length: 13
size: .
CDR3: CASSPTEGQPQHF
DNA: TGTGCCAGCTCACCTACAGAGGGCCAGCCCCAGCATTTT

V: TRBV2
D: TRBD1
J: TRBJ1-2
length: 14
size: .
CDR3: CASSIGTGGRGYTF
DNA: TGTGCCAGCAGCATCGGGACAGGGGGTAGAGGCTACACCTTC

V: TRBV5-5
D: TRBD1
J: TRBJ2-7
length: 16
size: .
CDR3: CASSLSSGTGFYEQYF
DNA: TGTGCCAGCAGCTTAAGTTCCGGGACAGGGTTCTACGAGCAGTACTTC

V: TRBV14
D: .
J: TRBJ1-6
length: 20
size: .
CDR3: CASSLYPISHRSSYNSPLHF
DNA: TGTGCCAGCAGCCTATATCCCATCAGCCACAGGAGCTCCTATAATTCACCCCTCCACTTT

V: TRBV29-1
D: .
J: TRBJ1-1
length: 12
size: .
CDR3: CSGEEGDTEAFF
DNA: TGCAGCGGGGAGGAGGGAGACACTGAAGCTTTCTTT

V: TRBV7-9
D: .
J: TRBJ1-6
length: 15
size: .
CDR3: CASSPQTGYRSPLHF
DNA: TGTGCCAGCAGCCCCCAGACAGGCTACAGGTCACCCCTCCACTTT

V: TRBV20-1
D: .
J: TRBJ2-5
length: 11
size: .
CDR3: CSATEWGAQYF
DNA: TGCAGTGCTACAGAGTGGGGGGCCCAGTACTTC

V: TRBV11-3
D: .
J: TRBJ1-1
length: 13
size: .
CDR3: CASSLGGPAEAFF
DNA: TGTGCCAGCAGCTTAGGAGGTCCGGCTGAAGCTTTCTTT

V: TRBV6-5
D: .
J: TRBJ1-1
length: 14
size: few
CDR3: CASKAQPMNTEAFF
DNA: TGTGCCAGTAAAGCACAGCCGATGAACACTGAAGCTTTCTTT

V: TRBV2
D: TRBD1
J: TRBJ1-5
length: 15
size: few
CDR3: CASSDQGTGNQPQHF
DNA: TGTGCCAGCAGTGACCAAGGGACAGGGAATCAGCCCCAGCATTTT

V: TRBV6-2/TRBV6-3
D: .
J: TRBJ1-2
length: 13
size: .
CDR3: CASSSDRLYGYTF
DNA: TGTGCCAGCAGTTCCGACAGGCTCTATGGCTACACCTTC

V: TRBV2
D: .
J: TRBJ1-3
length: 15
size: .
CDR3: CASSSGTSPGNTIYF
DNA: TGTGCCAGCAGTAGCGGGACATCCCCTGGAAACACCATATATTTT

V: TRBV15
D: TRBD1
J: TRBJ1-1
length: 15
size: .
CDR3: CATSIGQGTNTEAFF
DNA: TGTGCCACCAGCATTGGACAGGGGACGAACACTGAAGCTTTCTTT

V: TRBV2
D: TRBD1
J: TRBJ1-5
length: 15
size: .
CDR3: CASSLQGMSNQPQHF
DNA: TGTGCCAGCAGTTTACAGGGGATGAGCAATCAGCCCCAGCATTTT

V: TRBV24-1
D: .
J: TRBJ2-3
length: 14
size: .
CDR3: CATSAGVSTDTQYF
DNA: TGTGCCACCAGTGCGGGGGTGAGCACAGATACGCAGTATTTT

V: TRBV15
D: .
J: TRBJ2-7
length: 13
size: .
CDR3: CATSRTGSYEQYF
DNA: TGTGCCACCAGCAGGACAGGATCCTACGAGCAGTACTTC

V: TRBV7-2
D: TRBD1
J: TRBJ1-2
length: 13
size: .
CDR3: CASSRDRVRGYTF
DNA: TGTGCCAGCAGCCGTGACAGGGTGAGAGGCTACACCTTC

V: TRBV6-6
D: .
J: TRBJ2-7
length: 15
size: .
CDR3: CATRTYQPSSYEQYF
DNA: TGTGCCACCAGGACTTACCAACCCAGCTCCTACGAGCAGTACTTC

V: TRBV3-1/TRBV3-2
D: .
J: TRBJ2-1
length: 15
size: .
CDR3: CASSQEGGRGRKQFF
DNA: TGTGCCAGCAGCCAAGAAGGCGGACGGGGAAGGAAGCAGTTCTTC

V: TRBV7-9
D: .
J: TRBJ1-5
length: 13
size: .
CDR3: CATQGGGTEPQHF
DNA: TGTGCCACCCAAGGGGGGGGAACGGAGCCCCAGCATTTT

V: TRBV27
D: .
J: TRBJ2-7
length: 15
size: once
CDR3: CASSLMVGGFYEQYF
DNA: TGTGCCAGCAGTTTGATGGTGGGGGGATTCTACGAGCAGTACTTC